The sequence of this TCR beta chain was determined in a study of T cell responses to AZD1222 COVID-19 vaccine. Only in-frame clones appear in the TCRdb table, and some are missing; sequencing was by immunoSEQ multiplex PCR. The sample includes some 130,000 clones, about nine tenths seen only once; the top ten take less than 9%. This clone was recorded a few times. The V gene end was trimmed by 5 bases and the J gene end by 3 bases; junction bases not matched to a gene: 3. Per germline, CDR1 SGHAT and CDR2 FQNNGV. This CDR3 has 13 amino acids. This TCR was sampled from an adult in good health. The rearrangement links TRBV11-2 to TRBJ1-2, with 7 nucleotides matching TRBD1. This sample comprised peripheral blood, obtained on day 0 of AZD1222 vaccination. CDR3 loop: CASSRDSDYGYTF. In DNA, the CDR3 is TGTGCCAGCAGCCGGGACAGTGACTATGGCTACACCTTC.